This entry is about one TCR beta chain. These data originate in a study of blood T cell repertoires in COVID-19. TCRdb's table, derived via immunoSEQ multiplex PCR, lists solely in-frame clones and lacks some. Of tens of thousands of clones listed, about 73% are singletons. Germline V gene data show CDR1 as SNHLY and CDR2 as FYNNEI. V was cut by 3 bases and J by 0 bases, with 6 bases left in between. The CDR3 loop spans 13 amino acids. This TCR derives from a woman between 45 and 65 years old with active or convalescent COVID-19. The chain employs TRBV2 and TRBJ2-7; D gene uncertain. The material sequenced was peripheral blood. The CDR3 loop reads CASSEADSYEQYF. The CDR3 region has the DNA TGTGCCAGCAGTGAGGCAGACTCCTACGAGCAGTACTTC.